The entry that follows covers one T cell receptor (beta chain) sequence. Antigen specificity is unknown. The entry originates in a study of cytomegalovirus exposure and HLA in healthy donors. Study in general: Some 85 million unique TCRs, all from HLA-typed donors, were included in an early release of the data. General study results and limits: The study flagged about 150 TCR beta chains as cytomegalovirus-associated. Judged likely to be a sequencing artifact was a cluster of highly shared sequence variants.

The PCR employed 60 Vbeta primers together with 13 Jbeta primers. Using immunoSEQ multiplex PCR, the repertoire was profiled, and TCRdb retains in-frame clones only, with some absent. The repertoire holds around 130,000 clones, with roughly 78% as singletons. The CDR3 contains 14 residues. Germline lookup yields CDR1 MNHNS and CDR2 SASEGT. V lost 1 base and J lost 6, with 12 bases in between. The material sequenced was PBMCs. The rearrangement links TRBV6-1 to TRBJ1-2; weak D call: TRBD1 (5 bases). The clonotype was recovered from a man aged 35-49 years in good health and CMV-seronegative. The CDR3 loop is CASSEGGPGDGYTF. The CDR3 DNA follows: TGTGCCAGCAGTGAAGGTGGCCCGGGGGATGGCTACACCTTC.